These 27 T cell receptor beta chains were all obtained from the same sample, sequenced in a study of blood T cell repertoires in COVID-19 (dated by TCRdb to 2018 to 2020). The library was obtained by the immunoSEQ multiplex PCR assay. TCRdb re-hosts the immuneACCESS table, in-frame sequences only. Its copies lack some clones; in the studies checked, an unresolved V gene accounts for under half of them, and the cause for the rest is not known. Present in this sample are some 130,000 clones, approximately 78% of which were seen just once. The ten largest make up roughly 11% of the sample. Sequencing was performed on peripheral blood. The source of these receptors is a man between 60 and 75 years old who had recovered from COVID-19.

The gene calls are TRBV10-3 and TRBJ2-1, with 14 nucleotides matching TRBD2. Trimming removed 7 bases from V and 7 bases from J; junction bases left unmatched: 15. This CDR3 has 18 residues. Germline values: CDR1 ENHRY, CDR2 SYGVKD. CDR3 in DNA: TGTGCCATCAAGGGGGACGGGGGACTAGCGGGAGTTTTAAATGAGCAGTTCTTC. Protein sequence: CAIKGDGGLAGVLNEQFF.

V usage is TRBV7-9 and J usage is TRBJ2-2; D might be TRBD2 (5 bases). Germline V gives CDR1 SEHNR, CDR2 FQNEAQ (reference sequence). The V end was cut by 1 base, the J end by 5 bases, with 5 bases between. The CDR3 is 13 residues long. CDR3 in amino acids: CASSLGGTGELFF. The CDR3 DNA is TGTGCCAGCAGCTTAGGCGGGACCGGGGAGCTGTTTTTT. The full variable domain, with the rest looked up from reference TRBV7-9 and TRBJ2-2, is DTGVSQNPRHKITKRGQNVTFRCDPISEHNRLYWYRQTLGQGPEFLTYFQNEAQLEKSRLLSDRFSAERPKGSFSTLEIQRTEQGDSAMYLCASSLGGTGELFFGEGSRLTVL.

The chain combines TRBV7-3 with TRBJ1-6; possible D gene TRBD1, 5 bases. Trimming took off 5 bases at V and 9 bases at J, with 11 bases between the two ends. Germline assignment: CDR1 SGHTA and CDR2 FQGTGA. This CDR3 is built from 13 residues. The CDR3 is CASSPGGSSPLHF. The DNA for the CDR3 is TGTGCCAGCAGCCCGGGGGGGAGTTCACCCCTCCACTTT.

A single count supports this clone. The chain recombines TRBV19 with TRBJ1-1; 7 nucleotides line up with TRBD1. The V and J ends lost 6 bases and 4 bases, in that order; junction bases with no gene match: 5. Germline V lookup: CDR1 LNHDA, CDR2 SQIVND (reference sequence). The CDR3 has 13 residues. CDR3 region: CASRATGSTEAFF. The CDR3 nucleotides are TGTGCCAGTAGGGCGACAGGGAGCACTGAAGCTTTCTTT.

The chain joins TRBV5-1 to TRBJ1-2, with 8 bases aligning to TRBD1. Germline CDR1 and CDR2: SGHRS and YFSETQ. V was pared by 3 bases and J by 0 bases, with 4 bases of the junction left unmatched. CDR3 length: 15 amino acids. This chain's CDR3 is CASSSGQATNYGYTF. DNA of the CDR3: TGCGCCAGCAGCTCGGGACAGGCAACTAACTATGGCTACACCTTC.

The chain links TRBV9 to TRBJ2-3; the D gene is possibly TRBD2 (6 bases). CDR3 length: 16 residues. Per germline, CDR1 SGDLS and CDR2 YYNGEE. Trimming left V 3 bases short and J 0 bases short, with 14 bases between. CDR3 DNA sequence: TGTGCCAGCAGCGCGGGGACTGCCCCTAGCACAGATACGCAGTATTTT. Translation gives CASSAGTAPSTDTQYF.

CDR3 DNA: TGTGCCAGCAGTTACTCTACCGGGGGGCGAATAGGCTACACCTTC. Translating it yields CASSYSTGGRIGYTF. The V call is TRBV6-5, the J call TRBJ1-2; tentatively, D is TRBD1 (6 bases). The germline CDR1 and CDR2 sequences are MNHEY and SVGAGI. V lost 0 bases, J lost 8 bases, and 16 bases lay in between. CDR3 length: 15 amino acids.

J is TRBJ1-1 and V is TRBV6-5; a possible D gene is TRBD1 (5 bases). The germline V and J ends were trimmed by 2 bases and 10 bases, with 11 bases remaining between them. This CDR3 spans 12 amino acids. Germline V gene data show CDR1 as MNHEY and CDR2 as SVGAGI. The CDR3 loop is CASSYLGGRAFF. CDR3 sequence (DNA): TGTGCCAGCAGTTACCTGGGGGGGAGAGCTTTCTTT.

The gene calls are TRBV3-1 (or the pseudogene TRBV3-2) and TRBJ1-2; no definite D call. V lost 4 bases and J 3 bases, leaving 9 bases between the germline ends. The V gene's germline CDR1 is LGHDT and CDR2 YNNKEL (reference sequence). The CDR3 covers 13 residues. CDR3 residues: CASSPAADYGYTF. CDR3 nucleotide sequence: TGTGCCAGCAGCCCAGCGGCGGACTATGGCTACACCTTC.

The genes are TRBV5-8 and TRBJ2-3, with TRBD1 matching 11 bases. Germline CDR1 SGHTS, CDR2 YDEGEE. J lost 4 bases, V lost 5 bases, and 12 bases had no gene match. The CDR3 runs to 17 residues. The CDR3 loop is CASRRRTGGAGADTQYF. The CDR3 bases are TGTGCCAGCAGGCGGCGGACAGGGGGCGCAGGGGCAGATACGCAGTATTTT.

This rearrangement joins TRBV11-3 to TRBJ2-1, with 8 bases fitting TRBD2. This CDR3 spans 15 amino acids. CDR1 and CDR2 from the germline V gene are SGHNT and YENEEA. V trimming: 2 bases; J trimming: 2 bases; junction bases outside the gene matches: 2. The DNA of the CDR3 is TGTGCCAGCAGCTTAAGTAGCGGGACCTACAATGAGCAGTTCTTC. This gives the protein CASSLSSGTYNEQFF.

J is TRBJ2-5 and V is TRBV4-2; 8 positions match TRBD1. Per germline, CDR1 LGHNA and CDR2 YNFKEQ. The length of the CDR3 is 15 residues. V lost 5 bases, J lost 3 bases, and 8 bases stayed unmatched. CDR3 nucleotide sequence: TGTGCCAGCAGCAGAAGACAGGGGACGGAAGAGACCCAGTACTTC. Protein: CASSRRQGTEETQYF.

V is TRBV4-3 and J is TRBJ2-3, with D possibly matching TRBD2 (6 bases). The CDR3 is 16 amino acids. V lost 3 bases and J 2 bases, leaving 15 bases between the germline ends. Germline V gene data show CDR1 as LGHNA and CDR2 as YSLEER. The CDR3 here is CASSQKPGLVTDTQYF. CDR3 bases: TGCGCCAGCAGCCAGAAACCGGGACTTGTCACAGATACGCAGTATTTT.

The rearrangement links TRBV4-3 to TRBJ2-1, with 9 bases aligning to TRBD1. J was trimmed by 3 bases and V by 5 bases; bases with no gene match: 5. There are 15 residues in the CDR3. Germline V gene data show CDR1 as LGHNA and CDR2 as YSLEER. CDR3: CASSADRGYYNEQFF. The DNA for the CDR3 is TGCGCCAGCAGCGCAGACAGGGGGTACTACAATGAGCAGTTCTTC.

The rearrangement uses TRBV18 and TRBJ2-5; maybe TRBD1 (5 bases). The CDR3 length is 13 residues. Per germline, CDR1 KGHSH and CDR2 LQKENI. V lost 3 bases to trimming and J lost 3 bases, with 8 bases between them. CDR3 amino acids: CASSPSGKETQYF. CDR3 nucleotides: TGTGCCAGCTCACCGTCAGGGAAAGAGACCCAGTACTTC.

The chain employs TRBV6-5 and TRBJ1-2; D is ambiguous. The CDR3 spans 11 residues. Germline loops: CDR1 MNHEY, CDR2 SVGAGI. Deletions cut 7 bases from V and 4 bases from J, with 7 bases between. The CDR3 nucleotides are TGTGCCAGCAAAGGAGTCTATGGCTACACCTTC. Residues: CASKGVYGYTF.

V usage is TRBV10-3 and J usage is TRBJ2-5; D perhaps matches TRBD1 (5 bases). With 4 bases removed from V and 3 bases from J, the gap between germline ends came to 9 bases. The CDR3 covers 13 residues. The V gene's germline CDR1 is ENHRY and CDR2 SYGVKD. CDR3 loop: CAISADSEETQYF. The CDR3 DNA reads TGTGCCATCAGTGCTGACAGCGAAGAGACCCAGTACTTC.

The chain employs TRBV19 and TRBJ2-1, with TRBD1 matching over 9 bases. The length of the CDR3 is 15 residues. Germline V gives CDR1 LNHDA, CDR2 SQIVND (reference sequence). V shed 6 bases and J 6 bases; nucleotides not matched to a gene: 9. The CDR3 reads CASSPGTGKSNEQFF. In DNA form, the CDR3 reads TGTGCCAGTAGCCCAGGGACAGGGAAGAGCAATGAGCAGTTCTTC.

The J gene is TRBJ2-2, the V gene TRBV6-4; D might be TRBD2 (6 bases). Looked up from germline, CDR1 is MRHNA and CDR2 is SNTAGT. Trimming pared 0 bases from V and 5 bases from J, leaving 10 bases between. The length of the CDR3 is 15 residues. CDR3 amino acids: CASSDSVGGTGELFF. Written as DNA, the CDR3 is TGTGCCAGCAGTGACTCCGTGGGGGGAACCGGGGAGCTGTTTTTT.

The CDR3 region is CASSSGQLYNEQFF. CDR3 DNA sequence: TGTGCCAGCAGCTCCGGACAGCTCTACAATGAGCAGTTCTTC. The chain joins TRBV7-9 to TRBJ2-1; maybe TRBD1 (6 bases). The germline V and J ends were trimmed by 4 bases and 3 bases, with 10 bases remaining between them. CDR1 SEHNR and CDR2 FQNEAQ come from the germline V gene (reference sequence). The CDR3 consists of 14 residues.

The chain uses TRBV28 and TRBJ2-3; no firm D call. CDR1 and CDR2 (germline): MDHEN, SYDVKM. V was clipped by 9 bases and J by 1 base, with 11 bases between them. The CDR3 runs to 13 residues. CDR3 protein: CASRPQGTDTQYF. Written as DNA, the CDR3 is TGTGCCAGTAGACCCCAGGGCACAGATACGCAGTATTTT.

V is TRBV6-5 and J is TRBJ1-2; the D is unclear. CDR1 and CDR2 (germline): MNHEY, SVGAGI. Trimming removed 6 bases from V and 3 bases from J, with 14 bases in between. This CDR3 comprises 14 residues. CDR3 nucleotide sequence: TGTGCCAGCAGGCCGATTGGGCAGGACTATGGCTACACCTTC. The encoded protein is CASRPIGQDYGYTF.

The chain employs TRBV7-2 and TRBJ2-1; D uncertain. The CDR3 sequence is 14 residues long. CDR1 and CDR2 from the germline V gene are SGHTA and FQGNSA. V shed 2 bases and J shed 11 bases, with 16 bases lying between them. CDR3 bases: TGTGCCAGCAGCTTAACCGTTCGAGCCCCCCAGCAGTTCTTC. Residues: CASSLTVRAPQQFF.

Here the CDR3 reads CASRTRGVTGNEQFF. The DNA for the CDR3 is TGTGCCAGCAGAACGCGGGGGGTCACAGGCAATGAGCAGTTCTTC. The rearrangement links TRBV27 to TRBJ2-1; 8 positions match TRBD2. There are 15 residues in the CDR3. Germline V gene data show CDR1 as MNHEY and CDR2 as SMNVEV (reference sequence). Unmatched junction bases numbered 10, after V lost 6 bases and J lost 6 bases.

The V and J genes are TRBV5-1 and TRBJ1-1; unclear D gene. The V gene lost 1 base and the J gene lost 6 bases, with 16 bases spanning the gap. This CDR3 is built from 15 residues. Germline CDR1 and CDR2: SGHRS and YFSETQ. The DNA for the CDR3 is TGCGCCAGCAGCTTGCACCCCTCCCGTGGAGCTGAAGCTTTCTTT. It specifies CASSLHPSRGAEAFF. Full variable domain (rest looked up from reference TRBV5-1 and TRBJ1-1): KAGVTQTPRYLIKTRGQQVTLSCSPISGHRSVSWYQQTPGQGLQFLFEYFSETQRNKGNFPGRFSGRQFSNSRSEMNVSTLELGDSALYLCASSLHPSRGAEAFFGQGTRLTVV.

The chain has TRBV10-3 and TRBJ2-3, with a tentative D call TRBD2 (5 bases). Germline V gene sequence: CDR1 ENHRY, CDR2 SYGVKD. Trimming cost V 6 bases and J 0 bases, with 13 bases left between them. The CDR3 runs to 15 residues. This CDR3 reads CAISRTETSTDTQYF. In DNA, the CDR3 is TGTGCCATCAGCCGGACTGAGACTAGCACAGATACGCAGTATTTT.

The V gene is TRBV15, the J gene TRBJ1-2, with a possible D match to TRBD1 (6 bases). CDR1 is LNHNV, CDR2 YYDKDF, per germline (reference sequence). CDR3 size: 17 residues. The germline V and J ends were trimmed by 1 base and 0 bases, with 15 bases remaining between them. CDR3 loop: CATSRGRGQESNYGYTF. As DNA, the CDR3 is TGTGCCACCAGCAGAGGCAGGGGCCAAGAGTCTAACTATGGCTACACCTTC.